Listed below are T cell receptor beta chains from one sample, sequenced in a study of cytomegalovirus exposure and HLA in healthy donors. TCRdb's table, derived via immunoSEQ multiplex PCR, lists solely in-frame clones and lacks some. The sample shows 150,000 to 200,000 clones, roughly 79% of them seen only once. Material for sequencing was PBMCs. The receptors originated from a woman aged 40 to 50 in good health and CMV-seronegative. CDR3s include the opening cysteine and the closing phenylalanine or tryptophan. The D gene is left open where the match is weak. The size of a clone is reported for some rows only, either as once, few or many, or as a class for expanded clones.

V gene	CDR3 length	J gene	clone size	D gene	CDR3 protein	CDR3 DNA
TRBV5-5	14	TRBJ1-4	few	TRBD1	CASSLSRDSEKLFF	TGTGCCAGCAGCCTATCCCGGGACAGCGAAAAACTGTTTTTT
TRBV15	16	TRBJ1-4	.	.	CATSRDRGGLGEKLFF	TGTGCCACCAGCAGAGATCGGGGGGGATTGGGAGAAAAACTGTTTTTT
TRBV5-1	17	TRBJ2-5	.	.	CASSLGPGRTAQETQYF	TGCGCCAGCAGCTTGGGTCCCGGTCGGACAGCTCAAGAGACCCAGTACTTC
TRBV6-1	13	TRBJ1-1	few	TRBD1	CASTPPGGPEAFF	TGTGCCAGCACCCCACCAGGGGGTCCTGAAGCTTTCTTT
TRBV6-5	15	TRBJ2-2	.	.	CASSSTGNRPGELFF	TGTGCCAGCAGTTCTACAGGGAATCGGCCCGGGGAGCTGTTTTTT
TRBV18	13	TRBJ2-7	once	TRBD2	CASSPAGEGVQYF	TGTGCCAGCTCACCAGCGGGAGAAGGCGTGCAGTACTTC
TRBV6-6	16	TRBJ1-1	.	.	CASSYSLQGTGTEAFF	TGTGCCAGCAGTTACTCACTACAGGGAACGGGAACTGAAGCTTTCTTT
TRBV5-1	14	TRBJ1-1	once	.	CASSVQGHDTEAFF	TGCGCCAGCAGCGTACAGGGTCACGACACTGAAGCTTTCTTT
TRBV5-6	14	TRBJ1-1	few	.	CASSLGRGNTEAFF	TGTGCCAGCAGCTTGGGTCGGGGGAACACTGAAGCTTTCTTT
TRBV5-1	12	TRBJ1-1	.	.	CASASGGAEAFF	TGCGCCAGCGCATCGGGGGGGGCCGAGGCTTTCTTT
TRBV29-1	14	TRBJ2-4	.	TRBD2	CSVGAAGGGGIQYF	TGCAGCGTTGGCGCAGCGGGAGGGGGGGGCATTCAGTACTTC
TRBV6-1	17	TRBJ2-7	.	.	CASSERNLGSLPYEQYF	TGTGCCAGCAGTGAAAGGAACTTAGGGAGTCTCCCCTACGAGCAGTACTTC
TRBV27	15	TRBJ2-5	.	TRBD1	CASSPGQGPQETQYF	TGTGCCAGCAGCCCTGGACAGGGTCCCCAAGAGACCCAGTACTTC
TRBV2	14	TRBJ1-4	medium-sized	.	CASSDRSINEKLFF	TGTGCCAGCAGTGATAGGAGCATTAATGAAAAACTGTTTTTT
TRBV4-1	14	TRBJ2-1	.	TRBD1	CASSVQTGLNEQFF	TGCGCCAGCAGCGTACAGACAGGGTTGAATGAGCAGTTCTTC
TRBV19	13	TRBJ1-1	.	.	CASSPWGDTEAFF	TGTGCCAGTAGTCCTTGGGGGGACACTGAAGCTTTCTTT
TRBV2	14	TRBJ2-4	.	.	CASSVSQSKNIQYF	TGTGCCAGCAGTGTCTCCCAGTCCAAAAACATTCAGTACTTC
TRBV5-1	14	TRBJ1-1	.	.	CASSLAAATPEAFF	TGCGCCAGCAGCTTGGCAGCCGCGACACCTGAAGCTTTCTTT
TRBV5-4	15	TRBJ1-1	.	.	CASSRERLMNTEAFF	TGTGCCAGCAGCCGAGAAAGACTAATGAACACTGAAGCTTTCTTT
TRBV5-1	15	TRBJ2-5	.	TRBD2	CASRLTSGTQETQYF	TGCGCCAGCAGGCTGACTAGCGGGACTCAAGAGACCCAGTACTTC
TRBV5-1	16	TRBJ2-3	.	TRBD1	CASSLTGTGGSDTQYF	TGCGCCAGCAGCTTAACCGGGACAGGGGGCTCAGATACGCAGTATTTT
TRBV6-1	10	TRBJ1-2	.	.	CASGRRGYTF	TGTGCCAGCGGTAGGCGGGGCTACACCTTC
TRBV20-1	11	TRBJ1-5	.	.	CSASAGKPQHF	TGCAGTGCTAGTGCGGGGAAGCCCCAGCATTTT
TRBV12-2	17	TRBJ2-3	.	.	CASRFLTGTPGGDTQYF	TGTGCAAGTCGCTTCCTTACCGGGACACCGGGGGGAGATACGCAGTATTTT
TRBV5-1	15	TRBJ1-1	.	.	CASSLGPTESLQPFF	TGCGCCAGCAGCTTGGGCCCCACAGAGTCGCTCCAACCTTTCTTT
TRBV28	13	TRBJ2-1	few	TRBD2	CASSGTSANEQFF	TGTGCCAGCAGTGGGACTAGCGCCAATGAGCAGTTCTTC
TRBV30	14	TRBJ2-3	.	TRBD2	CAWSGGLAGDTQYF	TGTGCCTGGAGTGGGGGACTAGCGGGAGATACGCAGTATTTT
TRBV29-1	15	TRBJ1-4	.	.	CSVIPATGPHEKLFF	TGCAGCGTTATACCCGCGACAGGTCCGCACGAAAAACTGTTTTTT
TRBV5-1	14	TRBJ1-2	.	TRBD1	CASSSGQGAGGYTF	TGCGCCAGCAGCTCCGGACAGGGGGCGGGAGGCTACACCTTC
TRBV7-3	13	TRBJ1-1	.	.	CASSVLENTEAFF	TGTGCCAGCAGTGTCCTAGAGAACACTGAAGCTTTCTTT
TRBV5-1	17	TRBJ1-4	.	TRBD1	CASSFLTGVGLNEKLFF	TGCGCCAGCAGCTTTCTGACAGGGGTGGGCCTGAATGAAAAACTGTTTTTT
TRBV2	13	TRBJ2-5	.	.	CASSEQTEETQYF	TGTGCCAGCAGTGAACAGACTGAAGAGACCCAGTACTTC
TRBV7-9	11	TRBJ1-2	.	.	CASSEGEGGTF	TGTGCCAGCAGCGAAGGGGAGGGTGGCACCTTC
TRBV27	15	TRBJ2-7	.	TRBD1	CASSLGQGPWNEQYF	TGTGCCAGCAGTTTAGGACAGGGTCCTTGGAACGAGCAGTACTTC
TRBV28	13	TRBJ1-3	.	.	CASSLLQQAVRDF	TGTGCCAGCAGTCTGCTACAACAGGCTGTCAGGGATTTT
TRBV19	15	TRBJ1-2	.	TRBD1	CASSVTGDGVYGYTF	TGTGCCAGTAGTGTCACAGGGGATGGGGTCTATGGCTACACCTTC
TRBV9	15	TRBJ2-3	.	.	CASSVASVGTDTQYF	TGTGCCAGCAGCGTAGCCAGCGTCGGCACAGATACGCAGTATTTT